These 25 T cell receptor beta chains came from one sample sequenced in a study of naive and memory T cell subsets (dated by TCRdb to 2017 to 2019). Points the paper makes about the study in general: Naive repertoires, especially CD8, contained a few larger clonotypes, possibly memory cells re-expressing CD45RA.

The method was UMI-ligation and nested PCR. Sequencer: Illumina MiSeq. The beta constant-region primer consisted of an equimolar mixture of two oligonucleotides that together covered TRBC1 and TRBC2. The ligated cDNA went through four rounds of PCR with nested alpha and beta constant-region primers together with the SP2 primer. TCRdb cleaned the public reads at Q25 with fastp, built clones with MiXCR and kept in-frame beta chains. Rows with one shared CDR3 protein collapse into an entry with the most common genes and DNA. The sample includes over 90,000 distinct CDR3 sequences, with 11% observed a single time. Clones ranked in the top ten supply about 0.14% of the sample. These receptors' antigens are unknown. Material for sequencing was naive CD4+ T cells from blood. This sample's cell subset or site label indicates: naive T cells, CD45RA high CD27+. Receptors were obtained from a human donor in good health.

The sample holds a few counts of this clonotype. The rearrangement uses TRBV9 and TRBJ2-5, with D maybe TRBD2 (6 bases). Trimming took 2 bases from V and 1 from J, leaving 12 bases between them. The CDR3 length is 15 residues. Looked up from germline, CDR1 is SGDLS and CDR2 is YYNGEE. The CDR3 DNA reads TGTGCCAGCAGCGTCCGGGGGAGCGCCCAAGAGACCCAGTACTTC. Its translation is CASSVRGSAQETQYF.

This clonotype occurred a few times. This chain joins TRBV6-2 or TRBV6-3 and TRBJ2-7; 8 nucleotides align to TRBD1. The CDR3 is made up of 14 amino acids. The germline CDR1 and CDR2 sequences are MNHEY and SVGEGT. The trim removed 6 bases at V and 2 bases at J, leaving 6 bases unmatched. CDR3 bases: TGTGCCAGCAGGCCACCGGGACAGGCCTACGAGCAGTACTTC. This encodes CASRPPGQAYEQYF.

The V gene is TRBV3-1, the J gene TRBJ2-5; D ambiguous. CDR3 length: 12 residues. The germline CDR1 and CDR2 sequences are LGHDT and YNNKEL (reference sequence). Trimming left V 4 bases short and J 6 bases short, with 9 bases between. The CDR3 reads CASSLPKQTQYF. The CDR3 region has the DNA TGTGCCAGCAGCCTTCCAAAGCAGACCCAGTACTTC.

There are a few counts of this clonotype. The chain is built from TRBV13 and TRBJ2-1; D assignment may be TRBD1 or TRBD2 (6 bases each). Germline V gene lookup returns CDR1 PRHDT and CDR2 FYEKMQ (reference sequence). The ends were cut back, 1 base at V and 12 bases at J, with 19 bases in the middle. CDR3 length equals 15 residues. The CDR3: CASSLAGAGTVGQFF. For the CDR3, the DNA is TGTGCCAGCAGCTTAGCGGGGGCCGGGACTGTGGGGCAGTTCTTC.

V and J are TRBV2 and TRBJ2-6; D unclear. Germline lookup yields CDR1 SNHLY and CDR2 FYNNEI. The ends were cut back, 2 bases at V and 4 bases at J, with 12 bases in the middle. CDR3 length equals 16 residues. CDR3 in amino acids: CASSEMKVTGANVLTF. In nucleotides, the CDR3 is TGTGCCAGCAGTGAAATGAAGGTCACGGGGGCCAACGTCCTGACTTTC.

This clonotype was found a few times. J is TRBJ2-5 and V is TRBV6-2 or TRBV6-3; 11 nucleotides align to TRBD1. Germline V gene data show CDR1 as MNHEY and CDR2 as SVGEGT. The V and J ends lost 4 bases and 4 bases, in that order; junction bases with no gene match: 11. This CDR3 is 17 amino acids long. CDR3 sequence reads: CASSLSSGQGGRETQYF. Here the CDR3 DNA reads TGTGCCAGCAGTTTGTCGTCGGGACAGGGGGGGAGAGAGACCCAGTACTTC.

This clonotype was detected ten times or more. CDR3 sequence (DNA): TGTGCCAGCAGCGTAGAGGGACGCCGCACAGATACGCAGTATTTT. It encodes CASSVEGRRTDTQYF. The chain recombines TRBV9 with TRBJ2-3; tentatively, D is TRBD1 or TRBD2 (5 bases each). Germline V gene lookup returns CDR1 SGDLS and CDR2 YYNGEE. V shed 0 bases and J shed 1 base, with 9 bases lying between them. The CDR3 is 15 amino acids.

The CDR3 region is CSVDGPENTEAFF. CDR3 DNA sequence: TGCAGCGTTGATGGGCCGGAGAACACTGAAGCTTTCTTT. V usage is TRBV29-1 and J usage is TRBJ1-1, with no clear D. V dropped 3 bases and J dropped 1 base, with 9 bases sitting between them. The CDR3 loop spans 13 amino acids. Looked up from germline, CDR1 is SQVTM and CDR2 is ANQGSEA.

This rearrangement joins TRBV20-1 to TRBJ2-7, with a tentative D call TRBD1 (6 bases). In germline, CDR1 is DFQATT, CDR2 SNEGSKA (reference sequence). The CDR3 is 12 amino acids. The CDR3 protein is CSALLGAGEQYF. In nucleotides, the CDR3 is TGCAGCGCCCTGCTGGGGGCTGGGGAGCAGTACTTC.

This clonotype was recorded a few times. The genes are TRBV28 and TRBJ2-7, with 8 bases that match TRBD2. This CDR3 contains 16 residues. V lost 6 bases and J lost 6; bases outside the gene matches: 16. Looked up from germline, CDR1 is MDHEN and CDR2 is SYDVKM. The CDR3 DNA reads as TGTGCCAGCAGCTCCGGGGGGACTAGGGGCCCGGTCGAGCAGTACTTC. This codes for CASSSGGTRGPVEQYF. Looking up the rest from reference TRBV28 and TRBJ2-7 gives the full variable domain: DVKVTQSSRYLVKRTGEKVFLECVQDMDHENMFWYRQDPGLGLRLIYFSYDVKMKEKGDIPEGYSVSREKKERFSLILESASTNQTSMYLCASSSGGTRGPVEQYFGPGTRLTVT.

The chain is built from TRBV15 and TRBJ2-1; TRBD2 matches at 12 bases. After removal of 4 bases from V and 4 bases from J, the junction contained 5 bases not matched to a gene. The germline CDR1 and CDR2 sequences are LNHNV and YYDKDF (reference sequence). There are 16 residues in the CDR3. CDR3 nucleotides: TGTGCCACCAGCAAGGGACTAGCGGGCGTGTACAATGAGCAGTTCTTC. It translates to CATSKGLAGVYNEQFF.

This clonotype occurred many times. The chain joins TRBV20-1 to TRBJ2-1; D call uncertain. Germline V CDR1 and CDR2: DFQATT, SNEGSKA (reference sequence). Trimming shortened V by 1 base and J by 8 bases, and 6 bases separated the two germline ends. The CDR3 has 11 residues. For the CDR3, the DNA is TGCAGTGCTAGAGGGGGTCATGAGCAGTTCTTC. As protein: CSARGGHEQFF.

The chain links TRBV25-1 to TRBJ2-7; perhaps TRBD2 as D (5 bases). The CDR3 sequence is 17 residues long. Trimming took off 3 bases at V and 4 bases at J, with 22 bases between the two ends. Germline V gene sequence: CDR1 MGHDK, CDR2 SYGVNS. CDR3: CASSEPAEAGKAYEQYF. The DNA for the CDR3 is TGTGCCAGCAGTGAGCCCGCTGAGGCCGGGAAAGCATACGAGCAGTACTTC.

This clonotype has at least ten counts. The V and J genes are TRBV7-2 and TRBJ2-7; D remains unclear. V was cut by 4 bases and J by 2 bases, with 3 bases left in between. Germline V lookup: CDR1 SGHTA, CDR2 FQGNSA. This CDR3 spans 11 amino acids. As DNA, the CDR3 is TGTGCCAGCAGCTCAACCTACGAGCAGTACTTC. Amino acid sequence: CASSSTYEQYF. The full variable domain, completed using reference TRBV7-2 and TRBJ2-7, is GAGVSQSPSNKVTEKGKDVELRCDPISGHTALYWYRQSLGQGLEFLIYFQGNSAPDKSGLPSDRFSAERTGGSVSTLTIQRTQQEDSAVYLCASSSTYEQYFGPGTRLTVT.

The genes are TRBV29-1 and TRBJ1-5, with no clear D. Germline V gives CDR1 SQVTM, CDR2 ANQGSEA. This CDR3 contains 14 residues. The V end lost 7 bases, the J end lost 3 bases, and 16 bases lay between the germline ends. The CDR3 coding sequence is TGCAGCGCTTTCGTAGGGAGCGCCAATCAGCCCCAGCATTTT. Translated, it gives CSAFVGSANQPQHF.

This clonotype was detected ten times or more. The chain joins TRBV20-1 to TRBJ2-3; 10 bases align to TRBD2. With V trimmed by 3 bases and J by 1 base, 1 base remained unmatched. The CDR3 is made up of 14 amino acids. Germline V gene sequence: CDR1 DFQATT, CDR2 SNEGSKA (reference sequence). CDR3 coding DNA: TGCAGTGCTAGGGGGACTAGCGGCACAGATACGCAGTATTTT. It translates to CSARGTSGTDTQYF.

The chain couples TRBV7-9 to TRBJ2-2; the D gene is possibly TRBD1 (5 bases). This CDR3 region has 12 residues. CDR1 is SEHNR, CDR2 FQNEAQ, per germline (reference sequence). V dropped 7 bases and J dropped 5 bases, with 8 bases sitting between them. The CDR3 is CASTRTTGELFF. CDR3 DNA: TGTGCCAGCACCCGGACAACCGGGGAGCTGTTTTTT.

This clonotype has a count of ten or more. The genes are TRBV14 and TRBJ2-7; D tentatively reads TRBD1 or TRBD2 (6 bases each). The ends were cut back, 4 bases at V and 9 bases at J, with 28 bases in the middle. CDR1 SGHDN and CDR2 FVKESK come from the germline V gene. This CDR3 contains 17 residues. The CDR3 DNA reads TGTGCCAGCAGCCCGCACCGGACCGCGAGGGGGGCCGATGGGCAGTACTTC. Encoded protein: CASSPHRTARGADGQYF.

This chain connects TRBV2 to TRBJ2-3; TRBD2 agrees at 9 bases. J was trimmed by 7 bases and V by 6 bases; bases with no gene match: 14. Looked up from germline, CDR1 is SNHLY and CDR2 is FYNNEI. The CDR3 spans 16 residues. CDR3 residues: CASSGLAGAGRNTQYF. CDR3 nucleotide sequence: TGTGCCAGCAGCGGATTAGCGGGAGCGGGGAGGAATACGCAGTATTTT.

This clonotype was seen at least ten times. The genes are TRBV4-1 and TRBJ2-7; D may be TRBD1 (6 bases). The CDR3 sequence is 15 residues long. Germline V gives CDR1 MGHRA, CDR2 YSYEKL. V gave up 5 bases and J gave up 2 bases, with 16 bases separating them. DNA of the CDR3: TGCGCCAGCAGCAGCCGGGACACGGGGACCTACGAGCAGTACTTC. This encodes CASSSRDTGTYEQYF.

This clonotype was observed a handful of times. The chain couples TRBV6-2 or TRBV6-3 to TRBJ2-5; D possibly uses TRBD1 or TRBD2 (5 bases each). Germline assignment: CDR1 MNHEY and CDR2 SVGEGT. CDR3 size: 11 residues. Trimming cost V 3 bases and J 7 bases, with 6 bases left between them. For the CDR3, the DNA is TGTGCCAGCAGTTATGGGGGGACCCAGTACTTC. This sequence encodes CASSYGGTQYF.

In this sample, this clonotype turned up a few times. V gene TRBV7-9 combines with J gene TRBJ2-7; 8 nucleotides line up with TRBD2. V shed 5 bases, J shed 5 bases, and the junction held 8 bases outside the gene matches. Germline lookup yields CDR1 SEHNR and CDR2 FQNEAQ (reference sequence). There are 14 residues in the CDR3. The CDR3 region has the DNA TGTGCCAGCAGCCCGAAATTTAGCGGGGACGAGCAGTACTTC. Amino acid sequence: CASSPKFSGDEQYF.

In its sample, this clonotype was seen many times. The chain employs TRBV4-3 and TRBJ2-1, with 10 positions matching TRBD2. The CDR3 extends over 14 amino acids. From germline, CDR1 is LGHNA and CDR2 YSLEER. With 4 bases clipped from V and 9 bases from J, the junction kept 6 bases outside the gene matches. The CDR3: CASSRSGRAAEQFF. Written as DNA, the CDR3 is TGCGCCAGCAGCCGAAGCGGGAGGGCCGCTGAGCAGTTCTTC.

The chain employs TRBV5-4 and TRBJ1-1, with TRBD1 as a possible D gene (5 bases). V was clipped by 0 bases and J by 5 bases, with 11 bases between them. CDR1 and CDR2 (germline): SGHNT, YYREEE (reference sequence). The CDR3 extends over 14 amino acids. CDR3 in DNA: TGTGCCAGCAGCTTGGGGGGGTCAGGAACTGAAGCTTTCTTT. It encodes CASSLGGSGTEAFF.

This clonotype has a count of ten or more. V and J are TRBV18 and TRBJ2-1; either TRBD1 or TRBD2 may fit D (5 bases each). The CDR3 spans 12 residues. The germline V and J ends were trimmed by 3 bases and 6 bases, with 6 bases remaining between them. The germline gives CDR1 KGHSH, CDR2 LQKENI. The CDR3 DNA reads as TGTGCCAGCTCACCCGGGACCAATGAGCAGTTCTTC. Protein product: CASSPGTNEQFF.